This T cell receptor beta chain is drawn from a study of vaccination and CD4 T cells after COVID-19. Whole-study context: As their vaccination, participants received two doses of either BNT162b2 or mRNA-1273 vaccine.

V gave up 3 bases and J gave up 4 bases, with 4 bases separating them. This CDR3 contains 11 residues. Germline CDR1 reads SGDLS; CDR2 reads YYNGEE. Treatment in this sample: approximately 10-day PBMC culture with coronavirus spike peptide pools or control peptides (ViraFEST assay). ViraFEST used peptide pools to expand antigen-specific T cells before TCR sequencing. PBMC cultures, at a few million cells per well, received about 9.9 IU/ml IL-2 and approximately 10 ug/ml peptide pools. Sequencing of DNA taken from cultured CD4+ T cells relied on the Oncomine TCR Beta short-read assay. TCRdb itself ran the PCR reads through MiXCR, one entry per CDR3 protein. The table records under 25,000 distinct CDR3 sequences, 20% to 25% of them present only once. Points on this clonotype: What it recognizes is unknown.

Study-wide points: Early post-infection timepoints were not included, and relatively few convalescent patients were studied.

The TCR originated in a human donor with COVID-19. The rearrangement links TRBV9 to TRBJ1-2, with D uncertain. The sample was cultured CD4+ T cells from blood. The CDR3 sequence is CASSAGYGYTF. The CDR3 region has the DNA TGTGCCAGCAGCGCCGGCTATGGCTACACCTTC.